Following are 5 T cell receptor beta chains from one sample sequenced in a study of low-dose radiotherapy and immunotherapy resistance in tumors. The time point denotes: before trial treatment. Primers used for first-strand cDNA, a TRAV- and TRBV-specific set, covered both alpha and beta chains. TCRs were put through approximately 20 PCR cycles of amplification with Phusion. A constant-region primer and the V-primer adapter served as the primer pair. MiXCR, applied by TCRdb to the reads, yields one record per CDR3 protein. The table records around 64,000 distinct CDR3 sequences, more than 20% of them present only once. Here the sequenced sample was PBMCs, taken before treatment. The receptors come from a male donor with rectosigmoid adenocarcinoma.

Comments on this clonotype: With only one base between it and a far larger clone, this is likely a read error. The chain uses TRBV7-2 and TRBJ2-5; D tentatively reads TRBD1 or TRBD2 (5 bases each). Trimming left V 0 bases short and J 1 base short, with 6 bases between. CDR1 SGHTA and CDR2 FQGNSA come from the germline V gene. The CDR3 has 14 amino acids. CDR3 nucleotides: TGTGCCAGCAGCTTAGCGGGACCCCAAGAGACCCAGTACTTC. Protein sequence: CASSLAGPQETQYF.

The chain combines TRBV19 with TRBJ2-2; TRBD2 aligns across 8 bases. Germline V gene sequence: CDR1 LNHDA, CDR2 SQIVND (reference sequence). CDR3 length equals 15 residues. Germline trimming cut 10 bases from V and 4 bases from J; bases unmatched to any gene: 11. CDR3 sequence: CATHVGLVRTGELFF. In nucleotides, the CDR3 is TGTGCCACACACGTGGGACTAGTACGCACCGGGGAGCTGTTTTTT.

This clonotype was picked up many times. V is TRBV19 and J is TRBJ2-5, with 8 positions matching TRBD1. CDR3 size: 15 residues. V lost 4 bases to trimming and J lost 4 bases; unmatched junction nucleotides: 8. Germline V gene lookup returns CDR1 LNHDA and CDR2 SQIVND (reference sequence). CDR3 bases: TGTGCCAGTAGTAACGGACAGGGTGCGGTAGAGACCCAGTACTTC. Translated, it gives CASSNGQGAVETQYF.

This chain connects TRBV6-2 or TRBV6-3 to TRBJ1-2, with 7 bases matching TRBD1. V shed 2 bases and J 4 bases; nucleotides not matched to a gene: 7. The CDR3 runs 15 residues. Germline V gene sequence: CDR1 MNHEY, CDR2 SVGEGT. CDR3 sequence: CASSYTTGQAYGYTF. The DNA for the CDR3 is TGTGCCAGCAGTTACACTACAGGACAGGCCTATGGCTACACCTTC.

This clonotype was found a few times. The chain couples TRBV5-1 to TRBJ2-7, with D possibly being TRBD2 (5 bases). The CDR3 runs to 14 residues. V lost 0 bases and J lost 2, with 9 bases in between. CDR1 SGHRS and CDR2 YFSETQ come from the germline V gene. This CDR3 is CASSLAGSAYEQYF. The CDR3 DNA sequence: TGCGCCAGCAGCTTGGCGGGGAGCGCCTACGAGCAGTACTTC. The full variable domain, with the rest looked up from reference TRBV5-1 and TRBJ2-7, is KAGVTQTPRYLIKTRGQQVTLSCSPISGHRSVSWYQQTPGQGLQFLFEYFSETQRNKGNFPGRFSGRQFSNSRSEMNVSTLELGDSALYLCASSLAGSAYEQYFGPGTRLTVT.